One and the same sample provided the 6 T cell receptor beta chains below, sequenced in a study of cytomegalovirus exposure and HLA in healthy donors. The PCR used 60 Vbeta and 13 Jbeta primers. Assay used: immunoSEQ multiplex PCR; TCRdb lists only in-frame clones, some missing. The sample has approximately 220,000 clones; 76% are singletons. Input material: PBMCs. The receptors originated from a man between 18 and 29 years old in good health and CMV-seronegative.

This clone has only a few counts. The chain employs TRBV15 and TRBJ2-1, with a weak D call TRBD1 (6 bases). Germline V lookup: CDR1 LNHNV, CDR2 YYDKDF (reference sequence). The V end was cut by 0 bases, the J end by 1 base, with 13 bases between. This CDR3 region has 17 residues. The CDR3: CATSRDHAGASYNEQFF. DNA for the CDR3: TGTGCCACCAGCAGAGATCACGCAGGGGCGTCCTACAATGAGCAGTTCTTC.

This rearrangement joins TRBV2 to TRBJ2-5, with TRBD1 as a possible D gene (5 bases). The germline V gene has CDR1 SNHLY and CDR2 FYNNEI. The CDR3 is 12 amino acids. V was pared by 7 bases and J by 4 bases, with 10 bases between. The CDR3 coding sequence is TGTGCCAGCAAGGTGCAGGGAGAGACCCAGTACTTC. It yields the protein CASKVQGETQYF.

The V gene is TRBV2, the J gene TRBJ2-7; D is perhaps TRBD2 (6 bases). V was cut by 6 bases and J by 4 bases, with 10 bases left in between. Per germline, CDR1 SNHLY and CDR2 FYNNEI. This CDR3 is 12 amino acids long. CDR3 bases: TGTGCCAGCAGGAGGGACTCGTACGAGCAGTACTTC. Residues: CASRRDSYEQYF.

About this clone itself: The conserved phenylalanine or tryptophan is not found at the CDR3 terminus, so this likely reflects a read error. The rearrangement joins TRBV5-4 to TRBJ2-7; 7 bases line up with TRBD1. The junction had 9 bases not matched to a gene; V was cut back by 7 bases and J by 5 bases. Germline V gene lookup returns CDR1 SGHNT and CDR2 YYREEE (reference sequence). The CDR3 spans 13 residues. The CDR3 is CASRRQGSDEQYL. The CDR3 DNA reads TGTGCCAGCCGAAGACAGGGTTCGGACGAGCAGTACCTC.

In DNA, the CDR3 is TGTGCCAGCAGTTCGGCCGGGACTACAGCCTACGAGCAGTACTTC. Its translation is CASSSAGTTAYEQYF. The J gene is TRBJ2-7, the V gene TRBV27, with TRBD2 matching 7 bases. V shed 4 bases and J 2 bases; nucleotides not matched to a gene: 8. CDR3 length: 15 residues. Germline CDR1 and CDR2: MNHEY and SMNVEV (reference sequence).

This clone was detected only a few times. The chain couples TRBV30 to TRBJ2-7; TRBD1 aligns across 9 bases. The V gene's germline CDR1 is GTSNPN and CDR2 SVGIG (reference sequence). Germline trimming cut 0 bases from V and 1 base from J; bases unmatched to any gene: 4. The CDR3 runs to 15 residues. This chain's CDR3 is CAWSVGTGISYEQYF. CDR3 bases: TGTGCCTGGAGTGTTGGGACAGGGATTTCCTACGAGCAGTACTTC.